This TCR beta chain came from a study of radiation and T cells in renal cell carcinoma (dated by TCRdb to about 2020). Looking at the study overall: Samples came from a clinical trial, in which primary renal cell carcinomas received 15 Gy stereotactic body radiation therapy followed by nephrectomy 4 weeks later. In total, about 50 samples underwent TCR beta sequencing: some 25 tumors plus 27 peripheral blood samples. In the approximately 53 samples combined, around 3.7 million unique CDR3 nucleotide sequences were found, encoding about 2.7 million unique CDR3 amino acid sequences. Broad study findings and their caveats: Dynamics of the blood repertoire were not tracked past 4 weeks after treatment. No pretreatment tumor biopsies were available, so the baseline intratumoral presence of clonotypes could not be determined. The single-armed trial design could not address effects of radiation dose or scheduling on the TCR repertoire. In blood, the top tumor clonotypes increased from baseline to 2 weeks after radiation and then shrank by 4 weeks, which suggests a temporary expansion of tumor-resident clones.

Taken with the paper, the label for time point translates to: baseline pretreatment blood. The treatment or condition label of this sample denotes: 15 Gy SBRT to primary tumor, nephrectomy 4 weeks later. To follow tumor-enriched clonotypes, peripheral blood was collected serially from radiation-treated patients at baseline and again at 2 weeks and 4 weeks after SBRT. Renal cell carcinoma with clear cell pathology was present in all patients. The QIAamp DNA Blood Mini Kit (Qiagen) was used to prepare genomic DNA for TCR sequencing. Only samples passing all quality control checks were included in the analyses. Concerning this clone itself: It lacks a known antigen. Base qualities were left out, and no much larger clone turns up one base away.

TCR beta libraries were generated from genomic DNA with the immunoSEQ kit, following the manufacturer's recommendations. For library preparation, a first multiplex PCR was performed with proprietary primers, followed by a second PCR in which unique barcodes were added, and bead cleanups were performed after each round. Each sample batch included a kit-provided positive control reaction and a negative control reaction. The final libraries underwent checking on an Agilent 4200 TapeStation D1000 ScreenTape, volumetric pooling, and quantification by qPCR. Sequencing ran on an Illumina NextSeq500 with a MidOutput 150-cycle cartridge, using 156 Read1 and 15 Index1 cycles with kit custom primers. The pooled library was loaded at roughly 0.92 pM with an approximately 20% PhiX control spike-in. Processing in the source paper ran as follows. The vendor-processed data were analyzed in R, and a clonotype was defined as all T cells that share the same CDR3 nucleotide sequence. In the clone abundance analyses, frequencies in each sample were normalized to that sample's 10,000 most abundant clones. Public T cell clones, averaging fewer than five per sample, were removed before analysis. Tumor-enriched and baseline blood-enriched clonotypes were defined by at least a 32-fold difference in abundance between compartments. Clonotypes expanded or contracted between blood time points were identified with a beta-binomial differential abundance model. Tumor-blood repertoire similarity was measured with the Baroni-Urbani and Buser coefficient, and group comparisons used two-tailed Wilcoxon tests in R. The table comes from immuneACCESS by way of TCRdb, which keeps in-frame sequences with V and J called. Part of the clones is missing from these tables; in studies checked, under half for an unresolved V gene and the rest for unknown reasons. That table supplies the V and J calls and clone size; D and trimming were determined from the DNA. The sample table holds about 91,000 clones, of which 82% were seen once. The ten largest clones represent 5% to 8% of the sample.

The germline V gene gives CDR1 as SGHNT and CDR2 as YENEEA. There are 14 amino acids in the CDR3, from cysteine to phenylalanine inclusive. CDR3 DNA only is kept here, 42 bases in frame from base 1. Cut back by 8 bases and 0 bases, the V and J ends lie 11 bases apart. The material sequenced was blood, taken from a patient whose treatment included radiotherapy and nephrectomy. The V and J segments used are TRBV11-3 and TRBJ1-3, with the D gene too uncertain to name. This clonotype was sampled from a man between 60 and 75 years old with renal cell carcinoma. Here is the DNA: TGTGCCAGCTCCCCCCGGAACTCTGGAAACACCATATATTTT. This encodes CASSPRNSGNTIYF.